This T cell receptor beta chain was sequenced for a study of blood T cells in healthy people across ages. The second PCR ran 7 to 11 cycles with a sample-barcoded 5' primer and J-beta primers. MiXCR, applied by TCRdb to the 5' RACE reads, yields one record per CDR3 protein. The table has a few hundred thousand distinct CDR3 sequences, 25% to 35% seen once. The V gene's germline CDR1 is SGHKS and CDR2 YYEKEE (reference sequence). CDR3 length: 13 residues. Trimming removed 2 bases from V and 12 bases from J; junction bases left unmatched: 5. These records were also assigned to another study, of T cells of mothers and their children.

The V and J genes are TRBV5-5 and TRBJ2-4; 10 bases fit TRBD2. The clonotype comes from a boy younger than 10 in good health. Sequencing used blood. CDR3 residues: CASSLRTSGHQYF. The CDR3 coding sequence is TGTGCCAGCAGCTTAAGGACTAGCGGCCATCAGTACTTC.